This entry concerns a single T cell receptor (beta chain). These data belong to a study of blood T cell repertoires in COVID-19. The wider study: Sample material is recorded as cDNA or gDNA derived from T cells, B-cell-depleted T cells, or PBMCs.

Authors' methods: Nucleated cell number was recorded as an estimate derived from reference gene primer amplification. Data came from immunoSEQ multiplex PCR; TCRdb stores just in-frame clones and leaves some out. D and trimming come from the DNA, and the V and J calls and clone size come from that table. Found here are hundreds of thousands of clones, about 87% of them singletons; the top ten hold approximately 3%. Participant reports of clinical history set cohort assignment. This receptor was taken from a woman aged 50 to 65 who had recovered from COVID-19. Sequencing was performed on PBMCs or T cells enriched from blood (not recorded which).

The CDR3 sequence is CASSLQNNEQFF. The CDR3 region has the DNA TGCGCCAGCAGCTTGCAGAACAATGAGCAGTTCTTC. The chain joins TRBV5-1 to TRBJ2-1; D is undetermined. The CDR3 covers 12 residues. Trimming stripped 1 base from V and 5 bases from J, with 4 bases between. Germline-derived CDR1 and CDR2 are SGHRS and YFSETQ.